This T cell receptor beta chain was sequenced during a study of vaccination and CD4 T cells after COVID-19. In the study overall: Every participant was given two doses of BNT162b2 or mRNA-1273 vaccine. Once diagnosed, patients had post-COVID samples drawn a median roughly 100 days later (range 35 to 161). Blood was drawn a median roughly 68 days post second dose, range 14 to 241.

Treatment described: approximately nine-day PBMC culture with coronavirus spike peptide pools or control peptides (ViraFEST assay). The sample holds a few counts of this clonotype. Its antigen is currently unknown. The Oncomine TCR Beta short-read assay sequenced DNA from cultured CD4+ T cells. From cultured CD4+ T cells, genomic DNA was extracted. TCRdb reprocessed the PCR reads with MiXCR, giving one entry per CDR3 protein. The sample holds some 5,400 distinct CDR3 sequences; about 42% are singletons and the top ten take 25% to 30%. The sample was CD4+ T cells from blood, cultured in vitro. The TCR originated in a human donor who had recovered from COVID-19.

CDR3 DNA sequence: TGTGCCAGCAGCTTACTTCGGTCCGCACAAAGCTCACCGCTCTCTGGGGCCAACGTCCTGACTTTC. Protein: CASSLLRSAQSSPLSGANVLTF. The chain recombines TRBV7-6 with TRBJ2-6, with D unresolved. The germline V and J ends were trimmed by 2 bases and 0 bases, with 26 bases remaining between them. Germline loops: CDR1 SGHVS, CDR2 FNYEAQ. The CDR3 runs 22 residues. Supplemented by reference TRBV7-6 and TRBJ2-6, the full variable domain reads GAGVSQSPRYKVTKRGQDVALRCDPISGHVSLYWYRQALGQGPEFLTYFNYEAQQDKSGLPNDRFSAERPEGSISTLTIQRTEQRDSAMYRCASSLLRSAQSSPLSGANVLTFGAGSRLTVL.